The clone carrying this TCR beta chain occurred once. What it binds is unknown. The tissue used was unsorted bulk material of roughly 17-34 mg. RNA and DNA were co-extracted from it with the AllPrep DNA/RNA mini kit. Tumor samples uniformly had over 80% viable tumor cells. This CDR3 has 13 amino acids. CDR1 is SQVTM and CDR2 is ANQGSEA in the germline V gene. These data come from a study of tumor-infiltrating lymphocytes in primary liver carcinoma. Findings and caveats of the study: Tumor-adjacent and tumor-blood pairs shared a smaller degree of overlap than tumor region pairs.

The investigators made TCR beta cDNA from about 510 ng total RNA, using a constant-region primer. Libraries covering TCR beta were generated through three nested multiplex PCR rounds (using a slightly modified ARM-PCR). TRBV1-TRBV30 forward primers paired with a C-beta reverse primer were used in the first two PCR rounds, which ran about 11 cycles each. TCRdb analysed the multiplex PCR reads with MiXCR anew, one entry per CDR3 protein. The sample lists under 130,000 distinct CDR3 sequences, roughly 85% occurring once. The rearrangement uses TRBV29-1 and TRBJ1-5, with D possibly TRBD1 on 6 matching bases. With the DNA end fitting TRBJ2-3 better, the J assignment may be wrong. The source is a man aged 35-49 years with primary liver carcinoma and hepatitis B virus infection. The sequencing input was liver tumor tissue from sampling region 3. As to subset: tumor region T3, left-lateral pole. The CDR3 loop is CSILQGPNQPQYF. DNA for the CDR3: TGCAGCATTCTACAGGGTCCAAATCAGCCCCAGTATTTT.